This T cell receptor beta chain was obtained from a study of blood T cell repertoires in COVID-19 (dated by TCRdb to the early 2020s). Looking at the study overall: Samples covering the acute and convalescent phases of COVID-19 were provided by collaborators in the United States, Italy and Spain. Deeply sampled blood TCRbeta repertoires from subjects exposed to, actively infected with, or recovered from COVID-19 were included in the dataset. The samples were drawn from the first 160 participants of the ongoing ImmuneRACE study and from 1,200 or so subjects provided by 6 global collaborators. Where available, HLA class I and class II types were obtained from metadata supplied by the sample provider rather than from assay-based typing. The repertoires were released in a freely available public database meant as a resource for research on the immune response to SARS-CoV-2. The material from the prospective study consisted of cDNA or gDNA derived from T cells, B-cell-depleted T cells, or PBMCs. The sample metadata nearly always contained a de-identified subject ID, COVID-19 status, age in years and sex. Results and caveats for the whole study, not just this receptor: The quantity of clinical and demographic metadata differed by source and by participant and was supplied without curation.

The immunoSEQ Assay, a bias-controlled multiplex PCR, was used to amplify TCRbeta CDR3 regions from genomic DNA. The original methods were these. Within the assay, amplification of reference gene primers was used to estimate how many nucleated cells each sample contained. To quantify the absolute abundance of each unique TCRbeta CDR3 rearrangement, sequence reads were collapsed and filtered. For each sample, productive Simpson clonality was calculated as the square root of Simpson's diversity index over productive rearrangements. In its TCRdb copy, this immuneACCESS table keeps in-frame sequences only and misses some clones. Where compared with another copy, unresolved V genes explain less than half of these, and the others have no known cause. The DNA gave D and trimming, while V, J and clone size come from that table. This sample has 300,000 to 400,000 clones in its table, and around 90% of those were observed once. Approximately 3.5% of the sample is held by the ten biggest clonotypes.

A remark on this clone: The clone's antigen remains unknown. No base quality values were provided; no much bigger clone lies one nucleotide off.

A second Seattle source provided samples from volunteer blood donors who had recovered from COVID-19. The collaborating institutions used their own protocols to collect whole blood in K2EDTA tubes. For TCRbeta analysis, collaborator samples were shipped as frozen whole blood, as isolated PBMCs, or as DNA extracted from either sample type. The germline V gene specifies SGHDN as CDR1 and FVKESK as CDR2. The CDR3 has 13 amino acids, counting the end cysteine and phenylalanine. The CDR3 DNA has 39 bases and is translated from base 1. V is clipped by 2 bases and J by 5 bases, and the sequence between their germline boundaries is 4 bases long.

The source is a young woman who had recovered from COVID-19. The chain is made from TRBV14 and TRBJ1-6; the D gene cannot be resolved reliably. The sequencing input was peripheral blood. The DNA sequence is given as TGTGCCAGCAGCCAATTTAATAATTCACCCCTCCACTTT. This gives the protein CASSQFNNSPLHF.